This T cell receptor (beta chain) is from a study of blood T cell repertoires in COVID-19. About the research overall: The United States, Italy and Spain supplied acute and convalescent COVID-19 samples. Sources were T cells, B-cell-depleted T cells, or PBMCs; the material itself was cDNA or gDNA.

J was trimmed by 2 bases and V by 4 bases; bases with no gene match: 9. The CDR3 has 16 amino acids. CDR1 is SGHNT, CDR2 YENEEA, per germline. Methods used by the authors: Estimates of nucleated cell counts were drawn from the amplification of reference gene primers. Only in-frame clones appear in the TCRdb table, and some are missing; sequencing was by immunoSEQ multiplex PCR. The V and J calls and the clone size are those of that table, but D and trimming were determined from the DNA. The sample has fewer than 400,000 clones; around four fifths are singletons. Sequencing used peripheral blood. The sequence derives from a man aged 25-45 years with active or convalescent COVID-19. The chain employs TRBV11-3 and TRBJ2-7, with 9 bases identical to TRBD2. The chain's CDR3 is CASSSGVGGGAYEQYF. The CDR3 nucleotides are TGTGCCAGCAGCTCAGGGGTCGGCGGGGGGGCCTACGAGCAGTACTTC.